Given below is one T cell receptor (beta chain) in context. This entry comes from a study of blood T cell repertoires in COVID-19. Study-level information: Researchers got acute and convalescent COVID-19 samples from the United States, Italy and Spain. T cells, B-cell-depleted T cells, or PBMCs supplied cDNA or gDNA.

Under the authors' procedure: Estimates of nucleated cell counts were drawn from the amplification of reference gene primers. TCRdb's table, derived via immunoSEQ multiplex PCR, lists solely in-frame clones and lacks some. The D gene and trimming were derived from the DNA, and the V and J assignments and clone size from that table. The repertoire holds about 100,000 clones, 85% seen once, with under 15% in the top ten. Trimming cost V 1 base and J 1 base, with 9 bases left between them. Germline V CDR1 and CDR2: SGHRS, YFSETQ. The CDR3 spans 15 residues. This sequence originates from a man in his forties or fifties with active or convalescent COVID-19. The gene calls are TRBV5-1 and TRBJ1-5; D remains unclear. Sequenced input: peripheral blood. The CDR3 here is CASSLFAGSNQPQHF. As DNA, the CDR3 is TGCGCCAGCAGCTTGTTTGCGGGAAGCAATCAGCCCCAGCATTTT. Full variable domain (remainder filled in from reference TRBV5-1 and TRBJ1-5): KAGVTQTPRYLIKTRGQQVTLSCSPISGHRSVSWYQQTPGQGLQFLFEYFSETQRNKGNFPGRFSGRQFSNSRSEMNVSTLELGDSALYLCASSLFAGSNQPQHFGDGTRLSIL.